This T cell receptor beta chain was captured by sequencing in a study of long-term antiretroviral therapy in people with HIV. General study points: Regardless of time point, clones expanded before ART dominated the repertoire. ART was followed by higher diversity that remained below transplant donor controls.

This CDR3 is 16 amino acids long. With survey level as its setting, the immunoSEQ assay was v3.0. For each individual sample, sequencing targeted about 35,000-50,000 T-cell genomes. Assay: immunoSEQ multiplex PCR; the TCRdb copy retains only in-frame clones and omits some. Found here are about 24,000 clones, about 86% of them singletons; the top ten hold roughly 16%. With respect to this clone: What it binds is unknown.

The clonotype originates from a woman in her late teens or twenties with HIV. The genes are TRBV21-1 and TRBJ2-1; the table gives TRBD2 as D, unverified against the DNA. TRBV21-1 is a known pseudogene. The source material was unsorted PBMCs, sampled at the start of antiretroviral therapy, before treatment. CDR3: CASSKGSSGEGNEQFF. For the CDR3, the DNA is TGTGCCAGCAGCAAAGGTTCTAGCGGGGAAGGAAATGAGCAGTTCTTC.